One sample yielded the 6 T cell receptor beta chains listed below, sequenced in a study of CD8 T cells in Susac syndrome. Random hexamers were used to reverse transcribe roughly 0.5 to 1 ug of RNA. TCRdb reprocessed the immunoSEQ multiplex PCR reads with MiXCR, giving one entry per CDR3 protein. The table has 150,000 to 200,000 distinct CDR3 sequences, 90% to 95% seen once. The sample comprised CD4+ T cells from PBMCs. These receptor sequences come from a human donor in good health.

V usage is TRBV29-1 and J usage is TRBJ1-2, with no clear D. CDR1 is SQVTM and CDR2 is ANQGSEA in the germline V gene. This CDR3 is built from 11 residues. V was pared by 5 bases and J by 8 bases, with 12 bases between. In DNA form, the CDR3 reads TGCAGCGTTTTCGGGGAGAGCGGCTACACCTTC. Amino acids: CSVFGESGYTF.

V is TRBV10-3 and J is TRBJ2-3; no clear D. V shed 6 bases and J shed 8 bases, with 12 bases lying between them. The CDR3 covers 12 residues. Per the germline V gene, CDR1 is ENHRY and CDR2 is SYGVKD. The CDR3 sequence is CAISLQRPTQYF. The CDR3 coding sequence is TGTGCCATCAGCCTACAGCGTCCTACGCAGTATTTT.

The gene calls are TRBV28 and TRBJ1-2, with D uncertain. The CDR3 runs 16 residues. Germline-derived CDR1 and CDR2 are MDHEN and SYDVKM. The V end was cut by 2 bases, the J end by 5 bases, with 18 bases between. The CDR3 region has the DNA TGTGCCAGCAGTTTACCCAAAGGCCGGGGAGGGTATGGCTACACCTTC. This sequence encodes CASSLPKGRGGYGYTF.

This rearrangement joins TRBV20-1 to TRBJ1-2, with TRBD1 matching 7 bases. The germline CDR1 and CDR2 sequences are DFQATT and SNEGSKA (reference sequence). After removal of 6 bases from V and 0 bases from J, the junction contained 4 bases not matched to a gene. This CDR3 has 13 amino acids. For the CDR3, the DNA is TGCAGTGCATGGACAGGTACTAACTATGGCTACACCTTC. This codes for CSAWTGTNYGYTF.

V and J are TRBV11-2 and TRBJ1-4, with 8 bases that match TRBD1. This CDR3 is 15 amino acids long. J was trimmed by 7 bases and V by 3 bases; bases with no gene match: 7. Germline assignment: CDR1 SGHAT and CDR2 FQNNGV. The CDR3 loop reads CASSLADRGGEKLFF. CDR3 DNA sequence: TGTGCCAGCAGCTTGGCCGACAGGGGTGGTGAAAAACTGTTTTTT.

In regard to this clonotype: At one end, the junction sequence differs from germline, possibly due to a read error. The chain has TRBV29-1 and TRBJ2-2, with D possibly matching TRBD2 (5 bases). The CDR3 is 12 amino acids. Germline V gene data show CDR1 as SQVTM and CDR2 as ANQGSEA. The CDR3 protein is CSGERGTGELFF. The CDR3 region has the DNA TGCAGCGGTGAACGGGGCACCGGGGAGCTGTTTTTT.